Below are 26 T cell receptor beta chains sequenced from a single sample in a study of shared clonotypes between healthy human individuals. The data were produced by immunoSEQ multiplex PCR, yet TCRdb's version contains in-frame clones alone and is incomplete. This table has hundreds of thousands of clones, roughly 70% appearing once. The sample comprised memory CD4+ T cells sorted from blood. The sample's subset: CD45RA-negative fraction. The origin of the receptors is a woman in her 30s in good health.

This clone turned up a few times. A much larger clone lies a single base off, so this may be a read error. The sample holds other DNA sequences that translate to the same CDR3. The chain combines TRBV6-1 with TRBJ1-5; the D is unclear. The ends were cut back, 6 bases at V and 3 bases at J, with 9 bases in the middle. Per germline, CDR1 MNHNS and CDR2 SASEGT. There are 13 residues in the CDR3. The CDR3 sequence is CASSLYPNQPQHF. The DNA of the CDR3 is TGTGCCAGCAGCTTATACCCCAATCAGCCCCAGCATTTT.

The CDR3 bases are TGTGCCAGCAAAATCCTAGCGACCGCCGGCGAGCAGTACTTC. It encodes CASKILATAGEQYF. The chain recombines TRBV2 with TRBJ2-7; a possible D gene is TRBD2 (6 bases). The germline V gene has CDR1 SNHLY and CDR2 FYNNEI. The V end was cut by 7 bases, the J end by 6 bases, with 19 bases between. The CDR3 has 14 residues. Based on the CDR3 plus reference TRBV2 and TRBJ2-7, the full variable domain is EPEVTQTPSHQVTQMGQEVILRCVPISNHLYFYWYRQILGQKVEFLVSFYNNEISEKSEIFDDQFSVERPDGSNFTLKIRSTKLEDSAMYFCASKILATAGEQYFGPGTRLTVT.

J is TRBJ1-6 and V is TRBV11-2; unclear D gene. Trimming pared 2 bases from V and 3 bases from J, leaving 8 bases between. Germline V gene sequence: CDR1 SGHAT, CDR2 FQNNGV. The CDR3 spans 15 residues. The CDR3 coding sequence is TGTGCCAGCAGCTTAAGGGCGTACTATAATTCACCCCTCCACTTT. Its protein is CASSLRAYYNSPLHF.

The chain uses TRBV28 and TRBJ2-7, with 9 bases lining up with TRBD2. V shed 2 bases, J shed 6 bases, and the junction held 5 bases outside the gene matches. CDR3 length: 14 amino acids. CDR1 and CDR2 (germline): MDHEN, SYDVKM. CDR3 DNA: TGTGCCAGCAGTTTAATGCGGGGGGGATTCGAGCAGTACTTC. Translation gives CASSLMRGGFEQYF. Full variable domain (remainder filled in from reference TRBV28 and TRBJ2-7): DVKVTQSSRYLVKRTGEKVFLECVQDMDHENMFWYRQDPGLGLRLIYFSYDVKMKEKGDIPEGYSVSREKKERFSLILESASTNQTSMYLCASSLMRGGFEQYFGPGTRLTVT.

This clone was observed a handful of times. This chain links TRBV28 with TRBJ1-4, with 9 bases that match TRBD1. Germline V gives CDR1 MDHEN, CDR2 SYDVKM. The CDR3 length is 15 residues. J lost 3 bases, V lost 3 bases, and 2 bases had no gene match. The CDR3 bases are TGTGCCAGCAGTTTCGGGACAGGGCCTAATGAAAAACTGTTTTTT. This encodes CASSFGTGPNEKLFF.

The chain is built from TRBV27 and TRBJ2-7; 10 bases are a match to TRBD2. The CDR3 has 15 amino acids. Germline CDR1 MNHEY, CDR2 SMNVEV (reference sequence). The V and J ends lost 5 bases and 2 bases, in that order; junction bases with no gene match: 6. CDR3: CASSEASGSTYEQYF. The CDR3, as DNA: TGTGCCAGCAGTGAGGCTAGCGGGAGCACCTACGAGCAGTACTTC.

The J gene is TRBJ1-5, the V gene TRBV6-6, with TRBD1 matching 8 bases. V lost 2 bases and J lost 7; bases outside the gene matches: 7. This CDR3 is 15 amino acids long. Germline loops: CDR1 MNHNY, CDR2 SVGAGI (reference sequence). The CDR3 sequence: CASSYGAGGGQPQHF. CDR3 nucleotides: TGTGCCAGCAGTTACGGGGCAGGGGGCGGACAGCCCCAGCATTTT.

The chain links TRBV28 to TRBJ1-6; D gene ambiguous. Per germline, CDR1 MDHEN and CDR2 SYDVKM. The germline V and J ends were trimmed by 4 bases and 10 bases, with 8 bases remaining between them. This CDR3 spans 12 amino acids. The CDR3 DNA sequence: TGTGCCAGCAGTTCCCCGGTCTCACCCCTCCACTTT. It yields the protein CASSSPVSPLHF.

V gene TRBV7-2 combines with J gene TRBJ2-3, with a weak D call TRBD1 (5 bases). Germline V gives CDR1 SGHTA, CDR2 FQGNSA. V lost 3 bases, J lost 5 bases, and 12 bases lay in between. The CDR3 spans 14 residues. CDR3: CASSFGTGRDTQYF. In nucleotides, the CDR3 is TGTGCCAGCAGCTTCGGAACAGGTCGAGATACGCAGTATTTT.

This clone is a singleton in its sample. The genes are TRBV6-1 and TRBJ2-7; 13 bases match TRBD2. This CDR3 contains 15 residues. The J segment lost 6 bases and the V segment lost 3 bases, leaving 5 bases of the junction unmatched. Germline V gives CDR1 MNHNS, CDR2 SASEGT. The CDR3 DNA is TGTGCCAGCAGTGACAGTGGACTAGCGGGAGTCGAGCAGTACTTC. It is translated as CASSDSGLAGVEQYF.

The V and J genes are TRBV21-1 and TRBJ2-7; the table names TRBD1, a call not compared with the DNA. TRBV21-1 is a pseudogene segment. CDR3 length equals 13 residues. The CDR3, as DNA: TGTGCCAGCAGCTTGCGGACAGACGACGAGCAGTACTTC. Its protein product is CASSLRTDDEQYF.

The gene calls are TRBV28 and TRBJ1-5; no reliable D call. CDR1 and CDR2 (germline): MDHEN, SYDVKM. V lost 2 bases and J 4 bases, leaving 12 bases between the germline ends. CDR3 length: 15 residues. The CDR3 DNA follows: TGTGCCAGCAGTTTAACGGGGTCGCGGAATCAGCCCCAGCATTTT. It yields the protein CASSLTGSRNQPQHF.

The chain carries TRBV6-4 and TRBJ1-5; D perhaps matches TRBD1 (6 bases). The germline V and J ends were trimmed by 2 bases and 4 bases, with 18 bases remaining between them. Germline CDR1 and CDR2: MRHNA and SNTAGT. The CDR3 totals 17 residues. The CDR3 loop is CASSDPMGGAGNQPQHF. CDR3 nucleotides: TGTGCCAGCAGTGACCCCATGGGGGGGGCTGGTAATCAGCCCCAGCATTTT.

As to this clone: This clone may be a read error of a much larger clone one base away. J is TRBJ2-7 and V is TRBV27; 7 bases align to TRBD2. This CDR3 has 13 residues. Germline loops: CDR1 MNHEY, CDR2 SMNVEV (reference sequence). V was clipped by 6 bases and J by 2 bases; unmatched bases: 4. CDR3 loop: CASSRDYTYEQYF. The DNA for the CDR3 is TGTGCCAGCAGCCGGGACTACACCTACGAGCAGTACTTC.

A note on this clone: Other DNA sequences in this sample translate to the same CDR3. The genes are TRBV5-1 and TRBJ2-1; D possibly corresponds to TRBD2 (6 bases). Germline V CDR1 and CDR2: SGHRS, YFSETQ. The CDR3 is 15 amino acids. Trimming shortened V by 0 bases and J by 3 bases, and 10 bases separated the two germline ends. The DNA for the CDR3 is TGCGCCAGCAGCTTGGTGGCGGGAAACTACAATGAGCAGTTCTTC. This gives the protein CASSLVAGNYNEQFF.

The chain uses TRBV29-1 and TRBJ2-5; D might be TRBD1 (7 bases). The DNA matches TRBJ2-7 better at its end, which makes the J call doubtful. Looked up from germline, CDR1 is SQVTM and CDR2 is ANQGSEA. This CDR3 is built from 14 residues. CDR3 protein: CSGQVQGQGGEQYF. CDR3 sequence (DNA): TGCAGCGGCCAGGTACAGGGGCAGGGGGGCGAGCAGTACTTC.

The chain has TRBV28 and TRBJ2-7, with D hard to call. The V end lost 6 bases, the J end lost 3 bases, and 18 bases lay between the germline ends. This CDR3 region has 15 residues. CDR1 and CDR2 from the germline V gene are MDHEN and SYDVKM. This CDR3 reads CASRTTYGDSYEQYF. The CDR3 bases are TGTGCCAGCAGAACCACGTATGGGGATAGCTACGAGCAGTACTTC.

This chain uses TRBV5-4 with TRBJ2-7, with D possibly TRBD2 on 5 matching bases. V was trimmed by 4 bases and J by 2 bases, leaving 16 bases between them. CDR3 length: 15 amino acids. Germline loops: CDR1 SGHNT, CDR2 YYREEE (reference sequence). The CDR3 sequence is CASSRARGTAYEQYF. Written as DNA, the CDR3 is TGTGCCAGCAGCCGAGCCCGGGGAACCGCCTACGAGCAGTACTTC.

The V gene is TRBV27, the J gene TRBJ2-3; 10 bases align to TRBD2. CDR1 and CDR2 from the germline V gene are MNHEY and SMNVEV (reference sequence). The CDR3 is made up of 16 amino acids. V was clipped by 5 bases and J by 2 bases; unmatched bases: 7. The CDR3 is CASSPRTSGFTDTQYF. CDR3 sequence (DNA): TGTGCCAGCAGTCCCCGGACTAGCGGATTCACAGATACGCAGTATTTT.

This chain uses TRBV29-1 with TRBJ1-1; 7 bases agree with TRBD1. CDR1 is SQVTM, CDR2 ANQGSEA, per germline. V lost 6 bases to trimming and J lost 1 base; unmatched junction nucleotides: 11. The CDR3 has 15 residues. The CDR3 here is CSVQGQNPPNTEAFF. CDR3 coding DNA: TGCAGCGTACAGGGACAGAACCCTCCGAACACTGAAGCTTTCTTT.

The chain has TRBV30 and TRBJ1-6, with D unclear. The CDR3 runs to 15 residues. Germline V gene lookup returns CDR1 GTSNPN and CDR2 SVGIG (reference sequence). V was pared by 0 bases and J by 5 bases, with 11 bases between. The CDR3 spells CAWSVQGYHNSPLHF. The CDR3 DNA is TGTGCCTGGAGTGTACAAGGGTACCATAATTCACCCCTCCACTTT.

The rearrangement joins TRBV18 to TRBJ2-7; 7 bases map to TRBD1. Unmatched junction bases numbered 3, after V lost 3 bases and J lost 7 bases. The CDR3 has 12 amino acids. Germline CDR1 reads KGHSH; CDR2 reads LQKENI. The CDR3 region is CASSPQGVEQYF. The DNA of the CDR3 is TGTGCCAGCTCACCGCAGGGGGTTGAGCAGTACTTC.

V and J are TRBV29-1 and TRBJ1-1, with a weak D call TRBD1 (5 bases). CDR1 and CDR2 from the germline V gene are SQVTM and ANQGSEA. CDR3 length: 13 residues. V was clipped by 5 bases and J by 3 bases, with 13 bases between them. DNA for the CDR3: TGCAGCGTTCTGGGACTCCTCGACACTGAAGCTTTCTTT. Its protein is CSVLGLLDTEAFF.

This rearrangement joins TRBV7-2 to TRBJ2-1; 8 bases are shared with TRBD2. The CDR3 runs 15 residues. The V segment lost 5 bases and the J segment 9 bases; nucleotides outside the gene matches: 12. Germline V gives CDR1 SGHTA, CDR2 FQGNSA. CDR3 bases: TGTGCCAGCAGCCTGACTAGCGCCAACGGCGGTGAGCAGTTCTTC. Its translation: CASSLTSANGGEQFF. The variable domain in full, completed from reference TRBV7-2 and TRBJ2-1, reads GAGVSQSPSNKVTEKGKDVELRCDPISGHTALYWYRQSLGQGLEFLIYFQGNSAPDKSGLPSDRFSAERTGGSVSTLTIQRTQQEDSAVYLCASSLTSANGGEQFFGPGTRLTVL.

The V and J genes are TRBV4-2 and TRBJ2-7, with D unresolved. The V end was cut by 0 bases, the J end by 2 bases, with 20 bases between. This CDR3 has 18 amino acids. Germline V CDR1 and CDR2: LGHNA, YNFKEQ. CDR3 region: CASSQEHPSVGATYEQYF. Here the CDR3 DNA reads TGTGCCAGCAGCCAAGAGCACCCCTCAGTTGGCGCCACCTACGAGCAGTACTTC.

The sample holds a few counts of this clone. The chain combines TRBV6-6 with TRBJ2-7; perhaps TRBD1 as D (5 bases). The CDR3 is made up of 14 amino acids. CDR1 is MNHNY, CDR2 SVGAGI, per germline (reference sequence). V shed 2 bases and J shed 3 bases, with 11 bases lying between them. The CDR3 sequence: CASSYSTQGYEQYF. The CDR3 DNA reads TGTGCCAGCAGTTACAGCACCCAGGGCTACGAGCAGTACTTC.